This T cell receptor beta chain was recovered during a study of T cells in Graves' hyperthyroidism and ophthalmopathy. Trimming shortened V by 1 base and J by 3 bases, and 13 bases separated the two germline ends. This CDR3 is built from 15 residues. The germline CDR1 and CDR2 sequences are MGHDK and SYGVNS. Amplification targeted TCR beta CDR3 regions from RNA transcripts. Primed by the HTBI set, a first-round RT-PCR was run on the TCR CDR3. MiXCR, run by TCRdb on the multiplex PCR reads, gives a single entry per CDR3 protein. The table includes 500,000 to 700,000 distinct CDR3 sequences, 15% to 20% detected once.

The sequenced sample consisted of blood. The sequence was collected from a woman aged 18 to 35 with Graves' hyperthyroidism. V gene TRBV25-1 combines with J gene TRBJ2-7, with D possibly TRBD1 on 6 matching bases. The CDR3 loop reads CASSESGADLYEQYF. The CDR3 coding sequence is TGTGCCAGCAGTGAATCAGGGGCCGATCTCTACGAGCAGTACTTC.